The 12 T cell receptor beta chains below all came from one sample that was sequenced in a study of blood T cell repertoires in COVID-19 (dated by TCRdb to about 2020). The library was obtained by the immunoSEQ multiplex PCR assay. TCRdb's version of the immuneACCESS table is confined to in-frame rearrangements and falls short of the full clone set. An unresolved V gene accounts for under half of the shortfall where checked; the remainder is of unknown origin. Present in this sample are more than 250,000 clones, approximately 86% of which were seen just once. The leading ten clones occupy 3.6% of the sample. Material: peripheral blood. All receptors come from a young man with active or convalescent COVID-19.

V gene TRBV13 combines with J gene TRBJ2-7, with 7 bases fitting TRBD1. Germline V gives CDR1 PRHDT, CDR2 FYEKMQ (reference sequence). The CDR3 has 21 amino acids. V dropped 5 bases and J dropped 0; count of bases not matched to a gene: 25. The CDR3, as DNA: TGTGCCAGCAGCAAAAGGGGGCGGTATTCTCTCGGTCGCCCTAGCTCCTACGAGCAGTACTTC. This encodes CASSKRGRYSLGRPSSYEQYF.

The V call is TRBV28, the J call TRBJ2-5; 7 nucleotides line up with TRBD1. The V gene end was trimmed by 5 bases and the J gene end by 5 bases; junction bases not matched to a gene: 2. The CDR3 is 12 residues long. The germline gives CDR1 MDHEN, CDR2 SYDVKM. DNA for the CDR3: TGTGCCAGCAGTGACAGGGTGGAGACCCAGTACTTC. Protein: CASSDRVETQYF.

This chain connects TRBV7-3 to TRBJ2-2; TRBD1 is a possible D gene (5 bases). V shed 6 bases and J shed 2 bases, with 19 bases lying between them. Germline assignment: CDR1 SGHTA and CDR2 FQGTGA. CDR3 length equals 17 residues. In DNA form, the CDR3 reads TGTGCCAGCAGGGCGGCGGCAGGGTTTTTCAACACCGGGGAGCTGTTTTTT. This sequence encodes CASRAAAGFFNTGELFF.

The V call is TRBV7-9, the J call TRBJ1-4; D is unclear. V gave up 1 base and J gave up 7 bases, with 13 bases separating them. The germline CDR1 and CDR2 sequences are SEHNR and FQNEAQ (reference sequence). CDR3 length: 15 amino acids. DNA for the CDR3: TGTGCCAGCAGCTTAGAATCCGGGTTTGGTGAAAAACTGTTTTTT. Protein: CASSLESGFGEKLFF.

The table lists this clone with many counts. The chain links TRBV6-5 to TRBJ1-1, with 8 bases identical to TRBD1. The V gene end was trimmed by 1 base and the J gene end by 0 bases; junction bases not matched to a gene: 4. Germline V CDR1 and CDR2: MNHEY, SVGAGI. There are 16 residues in the CDR3. CDR3 sequence reads: CASSYLPGGLNTEAFF. As DNA, the CDR3 is TGTGCCAGCAGTTACTTACCAGGGGGCTTGAACACTGAAGCTTTCTTT.

This clone was recorded only once. The chain employs TRBV7-9 and TRBJ2-2; D is possibly TRBD1 (5 bases). The V end was cut by 4 bases, the J end by 8 bases, with 14 bases between. The germline V gene encodes CDR1 SEHNR and CDR2 FQNEAQ (reference sequence). The CDR3 consists of 14 residues. For the CDR3, the DNA is TGTGCCAGCAGCTCACAGAAAGGGGCGGGGGAGCTGTTTTTT. This codes for CASSSQKGAGELFF.

This clone was counted between two and nine times. The rearrangement uses TRBV29-1 and TRBJ1-2, with D maybe TRBD1 (6 bases). Per the germline V gene, CDR1 is SQVTM and CDR2 is ANQGSEA. Trimming took off 6 bases at V and 11 bases at J, with 19 bases between the two ends. This CDR3 is 12 amino acids long. Here the CDR3 DNA reads TGCAGCGTCGGGGGCAGGGGAGGGTTTTACACCTTC. As protein: CSVGGRGGFYTF.

J is TRBJ2-7 and V is TRBV2; 7 bases agree with TRBD1. This CDR3 is built from 14 residues. Germline assignment: CDR1 SNHLY and CDR2 FYNNEI. Germline trimming cut 9 bases from V and 2 bases from J; bases unmatched to any gene: 10. This CDR3 is CASHLQGTAYEQYF. Here the CDR3 DNA reads TGTGCCAGTCACCTACAGGGGACCGCCTACGAGCAGTACTTC. Together with reference TRBV2 and TRBJ2-7, the CDR3 gives the full variable domain: EPEVTQTPSHQVTQMGQEVILRCVPISNHLYFYWYRQILGQKVEFLVSFYNNEISEKSEIFDDQFSVERPDGSNFTLKIRSTKLEDSAMYFCASHLQGTAYEQYFGPGTRLTVT.

V usage is TRBV4-3 and J usage is TRBJ1-2, with a possible D match to TRBD1 (5 bases). Trimming cost V 4 bases and J 8 bases, with 17 bases left between them. The CDR3 covers 14 residues. Germline V gives CDR1 LGHNA, CDR2 YSLEER. The CDR3 reads CASSRETGGGGYTF. The CDR3 DNA sequence: TGCGCCAGCAGCCGGGAGACCGGGGGGGGAGGCTACACCTTC.

This chain links TRBV15 with TRBJ2-5; 11 nucleotides align to TRBD1. Germline V gives CDR1 LNHNV, CDR2 YYDKDF (reference sequence). This CDR3 is built from 17 residues. The J segment lost 4 bases and the V segment lost 0 bases, leaving 7 bases of the junction unmatched. The CDR3 DNA reads TGTGCCACCAGCAGAGATAGAGGACAGGGGGCGCGAGAGACCCAGTACTTC. Its translation is CATSRDRGQGARETQYF.

The V call is TRBV9, the J call TRBJ2-1, with TRBD2 matching 11 bases. Germline V lookup: CDR1 SGDLS, CDR2 YYNGEE. CDR3 length: 19 residues. The V segment lost 0 bases and the J segment 7 bases; nucleotides outside the gene matches: 15. CDR3 sequence: CASSVASSGASGGQNEQFF. CDR3 in DNA: TGTGCCAGCAGCGTAGCTTCTTCAGGGGCTAGCGGGGGGCAGAATGAGCAGTTCTTC.

The genes are TRBV30 and TRBJ2-1; tentatively, D is TRBD2 (5 bases). V dropped 0 bases and J dropped 10 bases, with 13 bases sitting between them. CDR1 is GTSNPN, CDR2 SVGIG, per germline (reference sequence). The CDR3 contains 13 residues. For the CDR3, the DNA is TGTGCCTGGAGTGTAAGTAGCGTACAGGAGCAGTTCTTC. This translates into CAWSVSSVQEQFF.